The source of this T cell receptor (beta chain) is a study of human T cells and chemical hapten exposure (TCRdb year 2021). About the investigation overall: For sensitization, 2% DPC in acetone was applied to a roughly 2 cm by roughly 2 cm area of upper inner arm skin. Weekly therapeutic DPC doses were additionally applied to the scalp of patients throughout the roughly 22-week study period. Patch tests used Finn chambers with 0.01% DPC on the upper back, scored after 6 days by International Contact Dermatitis Research Group standards. The mostly female patient cohort included alopecia areata with under or over 50% scalp involvement, alopecia totalis and alopecia universalis. Libraries were pooled for sequencing, and per-sample TCR yields varied mainly because of small differences in library volumes within the pool. This study followed changes in the peripheral blood TCR repertoire in vivo during primary and secondary sensitization of alopecia patients to the hapten diphenylcyclopropenone (DPC). Patient blood was sampled pre-sensitization (week 0) and at 2, 6 and about 24 weeks after DPC sensitization. For TCR sequencing, blood came from 25 to 35 alopecia patients at anywhere from one to four time points (pre-sensitization, 2, 6 and 24 weeks). Results the study describes overall, beyond this receptor: Because all patients had alopecia, a presumed autoimmune disease, the immune response of the patients might differ from that of healthy individuals. Repeated subsampling changed both the strength of the expansion versus patch-test correlation and the threshold at which the correlation became significant. No change with DPC sensitization was found in the number of TCRs above 1 in 1000 frequency, and no evidence of global repertoire structure alterations was found. Patch test score was positively correlated with the number of PT1 expanded TCRs, with significance at thresholds 8, 16 and 32 but not at 4. Significantly more large CDR3 similarity clusters were formed by expanded TCRs than by pre-sensitization or healthy control sets, consistent with antigen-driven responses.

Germline trimming amounts to 3 bases on V and 1 base on J, with 2 as the count of junction bases outside the gene matches. CDR1 and CDR2 are drawn from the germline V gene (reference sequence): GTSNPN, SVGIG. The CDR3 spans 15 residues, from the cysteine through the phenylalanine. Solely the CDR3 DNA is kept, with 45 bases framed from the first base. Libraries came from RACE. The reads were generated on a NextSeq 500. Library preparation attached unique molecular identifiers to individual cDNA molecules for quantitative, reproducible TCR counting. Each blood RNA sample was used to sequence both TCR alpha and TCR beta chains. In the original analysis: A median of approximately 100,000 TCRs per sample was observed, with a range of about 20,000 to 700,000. V, J and CDR3 annotation of the TCR reads was carried out using the Decombinator software suite. For PS versus PT1 abundance plots, all samples were subsampled to the same number of TCRs (28,000). Expanded TCRs were defined as absent before sensitization and observed at least eight times at the 2-week time point. TCRdb cleaned the public reads at Q25 with fastp, built clones with MiXCR and kept in-frame beta chains. Merged by CDR3 protein, the rows form single entries marked with the most common genes and DNA. These V and J calls rely on TCRdb rather than the paper's analysis. In this sample the table shows some 170,000 distinct CDR3 sequences, roughly 26% of which occur a single time. The top ten clones comprise approximately 2.3% of the sample.

The sample's time point label, in plain terms: patch test 3, about 24 weeks after DPC sensitization. The treatment or condition label, as the study defines it: therapeutic diphenylcyclopropenone sensitization with weekly scalp DPC. At each patch-test visit, blood was drawn before the patch test was applied. Patients were eligible if aged 18 to 70, diagnosed with alopecia and judged suitable for DPC therapy, and pregnant patients were excluded. Unfractionated whole blood was collected in Tempus Blood RNA tubes, and total RNA was extracted from that blood. As regards this clonotype: What this receptor recognizes is not known. Per-base qualities were not stored, and no clone one base away is much larger.

This TCR came from a woman younger than 30 with alopecia areata. Some clones in this sample may be carry-over from other donors' samples. Sequencing used whole blood, obtained in connection with sensitization to the hapten diphenylcyclopropenone (DPC). Recombination connected TRBV30 to TRBJ2-4; TRBD1 agrees with 11 junctional bases. CDR3 reads: CAWRGDRGAKNIQYF. The nucleotides are TGTGCCTGGAGGGGGGACAGGGGGGCCAAAAACATTCAGTACTTC. The full variable domain, completed from the reference TRBV30 and TRBJ2-4 proteins outside the CDR3, reads SQTIHQWPATLVQPVGSPLSLECTVEGTSNPNLYWYRQAAGRGLQLLFYSVGIGQISSEVPQNLSASRPQDRQFILSSKKLLLSDSGFYLCAWRGDRGAKNIQYFGAGTRLSVL.